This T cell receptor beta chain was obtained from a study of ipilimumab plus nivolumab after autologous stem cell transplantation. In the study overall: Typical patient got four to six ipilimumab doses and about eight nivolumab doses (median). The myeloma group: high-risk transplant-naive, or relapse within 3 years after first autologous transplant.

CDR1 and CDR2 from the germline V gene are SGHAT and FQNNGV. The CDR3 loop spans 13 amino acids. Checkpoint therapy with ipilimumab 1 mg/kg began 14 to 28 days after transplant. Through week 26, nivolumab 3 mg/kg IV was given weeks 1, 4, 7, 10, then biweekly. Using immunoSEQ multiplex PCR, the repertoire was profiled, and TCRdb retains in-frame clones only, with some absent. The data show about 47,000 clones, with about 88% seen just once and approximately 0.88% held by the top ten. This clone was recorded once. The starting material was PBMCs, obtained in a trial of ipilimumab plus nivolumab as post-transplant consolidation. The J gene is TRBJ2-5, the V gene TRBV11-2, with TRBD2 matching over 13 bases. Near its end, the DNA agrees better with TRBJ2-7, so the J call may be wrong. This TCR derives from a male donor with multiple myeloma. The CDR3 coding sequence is TGTGCCAGCAGACTAGCGGGGGGGAACGAGCAGTACTTC. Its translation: CASRLAGGNEQYF.